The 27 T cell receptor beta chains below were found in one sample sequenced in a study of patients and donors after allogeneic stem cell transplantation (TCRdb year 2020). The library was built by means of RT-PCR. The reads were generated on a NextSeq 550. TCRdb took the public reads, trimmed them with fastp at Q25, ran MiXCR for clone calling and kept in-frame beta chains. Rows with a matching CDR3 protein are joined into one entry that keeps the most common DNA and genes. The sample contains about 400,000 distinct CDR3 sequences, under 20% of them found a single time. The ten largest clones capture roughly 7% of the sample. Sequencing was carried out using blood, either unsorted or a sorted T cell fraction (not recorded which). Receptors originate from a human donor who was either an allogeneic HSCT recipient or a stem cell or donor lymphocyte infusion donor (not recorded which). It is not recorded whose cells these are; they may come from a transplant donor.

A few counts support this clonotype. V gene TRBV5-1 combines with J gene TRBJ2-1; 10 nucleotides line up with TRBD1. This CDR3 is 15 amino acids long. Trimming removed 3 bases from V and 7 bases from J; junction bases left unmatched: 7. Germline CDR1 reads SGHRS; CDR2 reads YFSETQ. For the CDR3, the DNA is TGCGCCAGCAGCTCCCGACAGGGGGCAGTAAATGAGCAGTTCTTC. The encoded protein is CASSSRQGAVNEQFF.

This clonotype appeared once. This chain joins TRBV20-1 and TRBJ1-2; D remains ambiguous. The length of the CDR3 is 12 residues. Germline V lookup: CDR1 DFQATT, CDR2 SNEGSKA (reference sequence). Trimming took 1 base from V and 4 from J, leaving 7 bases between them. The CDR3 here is CSARGTVYGYTF. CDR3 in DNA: TGCAGTGCTAGAGGGACGGTCTATGGCTACACCTTC.

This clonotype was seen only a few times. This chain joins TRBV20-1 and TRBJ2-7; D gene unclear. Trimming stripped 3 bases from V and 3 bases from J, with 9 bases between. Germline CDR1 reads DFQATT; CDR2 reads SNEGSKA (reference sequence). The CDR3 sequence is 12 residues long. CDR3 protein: CSARLLVYEQYF. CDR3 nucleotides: TGCAGTGCTAGGCTCCTGGTCTACGAGCAGTACTTC.

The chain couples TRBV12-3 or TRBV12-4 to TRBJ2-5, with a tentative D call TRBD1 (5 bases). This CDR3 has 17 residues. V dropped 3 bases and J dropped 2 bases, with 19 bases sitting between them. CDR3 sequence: CASSLTVKRSGQETQYF. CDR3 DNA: TGTGCCAGCAGTTTGACAGTGAAAAGATCTGGACAAGAGACCCAGTACTTC.

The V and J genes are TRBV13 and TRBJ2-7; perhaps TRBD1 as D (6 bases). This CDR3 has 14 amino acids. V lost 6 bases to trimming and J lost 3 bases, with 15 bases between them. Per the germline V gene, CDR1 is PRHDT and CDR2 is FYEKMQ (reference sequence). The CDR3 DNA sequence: TGTGCCAGCAGTTATACAGGGTACGGCTACGAGCAGTACTTC. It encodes CASSYTGYGYEQYF.

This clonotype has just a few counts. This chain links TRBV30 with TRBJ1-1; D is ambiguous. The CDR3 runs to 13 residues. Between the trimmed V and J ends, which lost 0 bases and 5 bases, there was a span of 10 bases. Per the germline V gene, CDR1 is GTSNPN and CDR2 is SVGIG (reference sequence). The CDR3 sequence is CAWSVAEDTEAFF. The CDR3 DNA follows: TGTGCCTGGAGTGTAGCAGAAGATACTGAAGCTTTCTTT.

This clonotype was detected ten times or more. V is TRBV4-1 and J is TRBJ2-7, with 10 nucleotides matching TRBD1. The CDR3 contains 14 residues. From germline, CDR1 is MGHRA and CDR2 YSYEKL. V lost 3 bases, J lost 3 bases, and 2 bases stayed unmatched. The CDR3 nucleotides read TGCGCCAGCAGCCAGGGACAGGGGTACTACGAGCAGTACTTC. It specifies CASSQGQGYYEQYF.

The CDR3, as DNA: TGTGCCAGCAGTTTGTCGAGCGGGGGGGTTCAAGAGACCCAGTACTTC. It codes for CASSLSSGGVQETQYF. The chain uses TRBV12-3 or TRBV12-4 and TRBJ2-5; 10 bases are shared with TRBD2. The CDR3 extends over 16 amino acids. V was clipped by 3 bases and J by 2 bases; unmatched bases: 6.

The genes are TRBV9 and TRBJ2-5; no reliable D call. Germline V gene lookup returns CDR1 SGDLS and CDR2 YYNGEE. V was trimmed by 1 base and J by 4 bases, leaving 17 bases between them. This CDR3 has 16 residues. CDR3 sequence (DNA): TGTGCCAGCAGCGTACTATGGGTGGGCAATATAGAGACCCAGTACTTC. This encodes CASSVLWVGNIETQYF.

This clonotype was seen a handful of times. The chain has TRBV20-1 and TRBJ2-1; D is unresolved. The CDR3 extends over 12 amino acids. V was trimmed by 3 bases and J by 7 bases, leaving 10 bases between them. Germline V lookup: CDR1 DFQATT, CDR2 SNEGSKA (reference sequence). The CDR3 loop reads CSASNWANEQFF. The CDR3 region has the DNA TGCAGTGCTAGTAACTGGGCGAATGAGCAGTTCTTC.

CDR3 DNA sequence: TGTGCCAGCAGCTTAGGGTTTCAAGAGACCCAGTACTTC. This sequence encodes CASSLGFQETQYF. The genes are TRBV7-8 and TRBJ2-5; D remains unclear. V lost 1 base to trimming and J lost 2 bases, with 5 bases between them. The germline CDR1 and CDR2 sequences are SGHVS and FQNEAQ. This CDR3 contains 13 residues.

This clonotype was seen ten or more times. The CDR3 protein is CASSLNGRNQPQHF. CDR3 DNA: TGTGCCAGCAGTTTAAATGGTCGCAATCAGCCCCAGCATTTT. The J gene is TRBJ1-5, the V gene TRBV12-3 or TRBV12-4; no firm D call. Between the trimmed V and J ends, which lost 2 bases and 2 bases, there was a span of 7 bases. The CDR3 runs to 14 residues.

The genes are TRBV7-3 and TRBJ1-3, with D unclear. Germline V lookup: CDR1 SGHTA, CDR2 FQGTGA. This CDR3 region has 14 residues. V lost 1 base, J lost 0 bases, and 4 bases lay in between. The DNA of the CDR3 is TGTGCCAGCAGCTTAAAGCGCTCTGGAAACACCATATATTTT. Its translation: CASSLKRSGNTIYF.

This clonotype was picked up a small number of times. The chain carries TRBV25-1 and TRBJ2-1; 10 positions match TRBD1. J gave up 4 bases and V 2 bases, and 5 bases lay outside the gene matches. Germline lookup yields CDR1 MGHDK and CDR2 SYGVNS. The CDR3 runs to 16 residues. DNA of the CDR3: TGTGCCAGCAGTGAAGGGGGGACAGGGGTATACAATGAGCAGTTCTTC. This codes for CASSEGGTGVYNEQFF.

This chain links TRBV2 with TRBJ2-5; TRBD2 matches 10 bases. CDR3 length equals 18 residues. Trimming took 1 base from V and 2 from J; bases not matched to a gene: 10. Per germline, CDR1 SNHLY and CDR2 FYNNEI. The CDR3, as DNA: TGTGCCAGCAGTGAAGGGCTAGCGGGGGCAAACCTTCAAGAGACCCAGTACTTC. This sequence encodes CASSEGLAGANLQETQYF.

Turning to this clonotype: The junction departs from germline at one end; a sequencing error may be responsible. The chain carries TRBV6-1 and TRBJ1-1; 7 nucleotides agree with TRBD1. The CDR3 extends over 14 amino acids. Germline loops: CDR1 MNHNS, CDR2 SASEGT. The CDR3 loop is CASGDRATNTEAFF. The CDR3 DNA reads TGTGCCAGCGGTGACAGGGCTACGAACACTGAAGCTTTCTTT.

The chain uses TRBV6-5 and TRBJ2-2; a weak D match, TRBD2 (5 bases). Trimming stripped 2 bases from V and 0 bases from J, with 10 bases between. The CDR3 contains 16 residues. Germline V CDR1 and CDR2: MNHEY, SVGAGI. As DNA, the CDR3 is TGTGCCAGCAGTTACAGCGGTTCCGCGAACACCGGGGAGCTGTTTTTT. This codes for CASSYSGSANTGELFF.

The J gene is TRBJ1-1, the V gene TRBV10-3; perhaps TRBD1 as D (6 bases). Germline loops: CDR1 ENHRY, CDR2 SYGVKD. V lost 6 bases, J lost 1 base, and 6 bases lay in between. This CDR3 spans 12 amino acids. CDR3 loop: CAIRGQNTEAFF. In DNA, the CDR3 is TGTGCCATCAGGGGACAGAACACTGAAGCTTTCTTT.

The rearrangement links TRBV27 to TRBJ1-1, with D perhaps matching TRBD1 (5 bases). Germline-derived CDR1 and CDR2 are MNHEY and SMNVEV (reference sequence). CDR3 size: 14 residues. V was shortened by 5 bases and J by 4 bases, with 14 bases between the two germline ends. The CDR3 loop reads CASSRRGSPTEAFF. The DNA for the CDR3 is TGTGCCAGCAGTCGGCGGGGCTCCCCCACTGAAGCTTTCTTT.

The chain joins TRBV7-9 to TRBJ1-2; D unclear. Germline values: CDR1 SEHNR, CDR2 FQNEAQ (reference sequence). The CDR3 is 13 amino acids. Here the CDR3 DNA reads TGTGTTAGCACCGAAGTCCCCGGCTATGGCTACACCTTC. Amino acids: CVSTEVPGYGYTF.

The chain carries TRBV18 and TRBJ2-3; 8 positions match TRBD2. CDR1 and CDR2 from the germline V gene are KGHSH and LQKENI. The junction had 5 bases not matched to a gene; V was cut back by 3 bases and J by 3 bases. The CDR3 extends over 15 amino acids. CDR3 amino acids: CASSPRGAETDTQYF. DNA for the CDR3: TGTGCCAGCTCACCGCGGGGGGCGGAAACAGATACGCAGTATTTT.

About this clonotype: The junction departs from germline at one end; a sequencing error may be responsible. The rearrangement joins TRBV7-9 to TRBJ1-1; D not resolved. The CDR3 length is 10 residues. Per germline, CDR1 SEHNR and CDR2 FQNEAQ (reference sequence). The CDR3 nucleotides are TGTGCCAGCAGACGGGGTGAAGCTTGCTTT. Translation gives CASRRGEACF.

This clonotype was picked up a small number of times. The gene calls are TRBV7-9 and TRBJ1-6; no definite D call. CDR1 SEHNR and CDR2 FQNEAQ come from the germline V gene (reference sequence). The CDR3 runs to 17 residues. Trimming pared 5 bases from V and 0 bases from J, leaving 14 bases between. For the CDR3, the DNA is TGTGCCAGCAGCACCCCGCGGCCTGGCTCCTATAATTCACCCCTCCACTTT. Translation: CASSTPRPGSYNSPLHF.

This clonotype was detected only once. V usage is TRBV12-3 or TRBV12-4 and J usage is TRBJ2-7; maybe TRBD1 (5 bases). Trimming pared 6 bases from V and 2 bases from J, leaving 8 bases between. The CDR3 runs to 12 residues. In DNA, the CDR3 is TGTGCCAGCAGCTGGGGCACCTACGAGCAGTACTTC. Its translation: CASSWGTYEQYF.

CDR3 in DNA: TGTGCCAGCAGCTTAGGAGGCAGGGCGACCGGGGAGCTGTTTTTT. Its translation: CASSLGGRATGELFF. This rearrangement joins TRBV7-2 to TRBJ2-2, with a tentative D call TRBD1 (5 bases). Per the germline V gene, CDR1 is SGHTA and CDR2 is FQGNSA. This CDR3 is 15 amino acids long. Trimming took 1 base from V and 5 from J, leaving 11 bases between them.

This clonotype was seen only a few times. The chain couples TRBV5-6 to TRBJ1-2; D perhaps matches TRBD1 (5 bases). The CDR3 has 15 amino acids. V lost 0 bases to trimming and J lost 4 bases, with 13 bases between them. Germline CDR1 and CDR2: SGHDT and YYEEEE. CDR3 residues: CASSLGLGRAYGYTF. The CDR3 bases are TGTGCCAGCAGCTTGGGCCTTGGCAGGGCCTATGGCTACACCTTC.

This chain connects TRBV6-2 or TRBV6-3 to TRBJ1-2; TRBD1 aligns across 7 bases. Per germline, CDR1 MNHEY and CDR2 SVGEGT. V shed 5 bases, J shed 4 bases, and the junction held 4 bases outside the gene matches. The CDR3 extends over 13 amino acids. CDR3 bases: TGTGCCAGCAGTAGGACAGGACCCTATGGCTACACCTTC. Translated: CASSRTGPYGYTF.